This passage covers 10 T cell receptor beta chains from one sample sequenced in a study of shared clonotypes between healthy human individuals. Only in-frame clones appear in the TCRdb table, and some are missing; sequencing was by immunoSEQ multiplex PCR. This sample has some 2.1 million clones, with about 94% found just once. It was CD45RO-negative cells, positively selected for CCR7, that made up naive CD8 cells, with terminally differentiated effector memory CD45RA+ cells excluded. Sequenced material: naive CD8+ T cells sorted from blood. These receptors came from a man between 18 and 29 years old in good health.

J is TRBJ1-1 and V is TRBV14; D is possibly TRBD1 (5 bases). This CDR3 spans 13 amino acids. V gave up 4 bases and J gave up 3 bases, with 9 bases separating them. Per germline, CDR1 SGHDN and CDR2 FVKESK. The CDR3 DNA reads TGTGCCAGCAGCCGGGACCAGCACACTGAAGCTTTCTTT. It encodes CASSRDQHTEAFF. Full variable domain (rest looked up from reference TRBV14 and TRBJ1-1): EAGVTQFPSHSVIEKGQTVTLRCDPISGHDNLYWYRRVMGKEIKFLLHFVKESKQDESGMPNNRFLAERTGGTYSTLKVQPAELEDSGVYFCASSRDQHTEAFFGQGTRLTVV.

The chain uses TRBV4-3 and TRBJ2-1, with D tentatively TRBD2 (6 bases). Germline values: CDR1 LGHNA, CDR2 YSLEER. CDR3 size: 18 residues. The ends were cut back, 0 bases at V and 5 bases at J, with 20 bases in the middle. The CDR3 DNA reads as TGCGCCAGCAGCCAAGATGCCCCTTGGAGGGTTGGAGACAATGAGCAGTTCTTC. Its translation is CASSQDAPWRVGDNEQFF.

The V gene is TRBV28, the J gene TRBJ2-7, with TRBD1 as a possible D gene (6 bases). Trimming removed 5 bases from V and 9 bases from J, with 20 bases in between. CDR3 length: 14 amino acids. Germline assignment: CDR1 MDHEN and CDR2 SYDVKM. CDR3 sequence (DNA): TGTGCCAGCAGTCCTCCAGAGTGGGGGCAGGTGCAGTACTTC. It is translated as CASSPPEWGQVQYF. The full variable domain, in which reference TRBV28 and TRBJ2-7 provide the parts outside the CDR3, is DVKVTQSSRYLVKRTGEKVFLECVQDMDHENMFWYRQDPGLGLRLIYFSYDVKMKEKGDIPEGYSVSREKKERFSLILESASTNQTSMYLCASSPPEWGQVQYFGPGTRLTVT.

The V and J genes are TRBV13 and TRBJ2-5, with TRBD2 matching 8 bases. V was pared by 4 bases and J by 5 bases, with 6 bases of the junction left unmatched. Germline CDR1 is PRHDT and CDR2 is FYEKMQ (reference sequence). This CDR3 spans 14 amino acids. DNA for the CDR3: TGTGCCAGCAGCTACCATAGCGGGATGGAGACCCAGTACTTC. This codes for CASSYHSGMETQYF. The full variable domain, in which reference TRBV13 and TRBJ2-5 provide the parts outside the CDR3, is AAGVIQSPRHLIKEKRETATLKCYPIPRHDTVYWYQQGPGQDPQFLISFYEKMQSDKGSIPDRFSAQQFSDYHSELNMSSLELGDSALYFCASSYHSGMETQYFGPGTRLLVL.

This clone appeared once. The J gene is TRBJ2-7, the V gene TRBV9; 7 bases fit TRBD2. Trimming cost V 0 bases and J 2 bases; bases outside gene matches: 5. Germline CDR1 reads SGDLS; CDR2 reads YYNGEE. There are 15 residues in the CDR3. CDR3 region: CASSVGGEGTYEQYF. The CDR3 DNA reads TGTGCCAGCAGCGTAGGTGGGGAGGGTACCTACGAGCAGTACTTC. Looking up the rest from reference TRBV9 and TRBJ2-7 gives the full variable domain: DSGVTQTPKHLITATGQRVTLRCSPRSGDLSVYWYQQSLDQGLQFLIQYYNGEERAKGNILERFSAQQFPDLHSELNLSSLELGDSALYFCASSVGGEGTYEQYFGPGTRLTVT.

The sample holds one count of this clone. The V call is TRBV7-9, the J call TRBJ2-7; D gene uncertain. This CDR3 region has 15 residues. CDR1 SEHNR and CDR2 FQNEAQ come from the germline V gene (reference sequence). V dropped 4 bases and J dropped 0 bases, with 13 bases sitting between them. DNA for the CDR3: TGTGCCAGCAGCTCCCTGGTGGGATACTCCTACGAGCAGTACTTC. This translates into CASSSLVGYSYEQYF. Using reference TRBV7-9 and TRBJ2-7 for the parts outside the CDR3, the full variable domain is DTGVSQNPRHKITKRGQNVTFRCDPISEHNRLYWYRQTLGQGPEFLTYFQNEAQLEKSRLLSDRFSAERPKGSFSTLEIQRTEQGDSAMYLCASSSLVGYSYEQYFGPGTRLTVT.

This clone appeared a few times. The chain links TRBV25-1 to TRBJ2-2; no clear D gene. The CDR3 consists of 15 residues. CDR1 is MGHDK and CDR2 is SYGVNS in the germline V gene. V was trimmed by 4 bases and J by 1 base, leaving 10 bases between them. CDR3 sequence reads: CASSALTENTGELFF. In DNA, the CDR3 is TGTGCCAGCAGTGCCCTAACAGAGAACACCGGGGAGCTGTTTTTT.

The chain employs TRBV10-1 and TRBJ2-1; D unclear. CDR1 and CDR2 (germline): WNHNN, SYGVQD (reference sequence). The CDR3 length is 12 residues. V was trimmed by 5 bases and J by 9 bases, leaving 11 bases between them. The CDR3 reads CASSPEAGEQFF. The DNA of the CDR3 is TGCGCCAGCAGTCCTGAGGCCGGTGAGCAGTTCTTC.

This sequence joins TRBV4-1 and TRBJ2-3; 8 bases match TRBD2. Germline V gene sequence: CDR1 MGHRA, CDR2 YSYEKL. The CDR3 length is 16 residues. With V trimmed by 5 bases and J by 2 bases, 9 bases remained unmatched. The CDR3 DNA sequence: TGCGCCAGCAGCTTGAGCAGCGGGGGCCACACAGATACGCAGTATTTT. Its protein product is CASSLSSGGHTDTQYF.

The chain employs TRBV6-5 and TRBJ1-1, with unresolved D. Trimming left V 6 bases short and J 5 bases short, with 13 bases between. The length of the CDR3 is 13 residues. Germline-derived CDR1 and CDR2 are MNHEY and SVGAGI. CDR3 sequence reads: CASSGQAPTEAFF. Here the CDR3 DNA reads TGTGCCAGCAGCGGGCAGGCTCCAACTGAAGCTTTCTTT.